Below, 23 T cell receptor beta chains from the same sample are listed, as sequenced in a study of T cells in pancreatic ductal adenocarcinoma. Surgery without prior neoadjuvant therapy was the treatment of the selected pancreatic ductal adenocarcinoma patients. Measured with immunoSEQ multiplex PCR; TCRdb has only the in-frame clones, and not every one. The table has approximately 97,000 clones, nearly 95% seen once. The sequencing sample was made of PBMCs. The receptors shown here come from a human donor with pancreatic ductal adenocarcinoma.

This chain connects TRBV5-4 to TRBJ2-7, with TRBD2 matching 9 bases. The CDR3 is 14 amino acids. The V and J ends lost 1 base and 5 bases, in that order; junction bases with no gene match: 4. Germline lookup yields CDR1 SGHNT and CDR2 YYREEE (reference sequence). DNA for the CDR3: TGTGCCAGCAGCTTGCGAGCGGGAGGACACGAGCAGTACTTC. Amino acid sequence: CASSLRAGGHEQYF.

The chain carries TRBV7-9 and TRBJ2-7; D uncertain. Germline CDR1 is SEHNR and CDR2 is FQNEAQ (reference sequence). The CDR3 is 13 residues long. Between the trimmed V and J ends, which lost 2 bases and 3 bases, there was a span of 8 bases. DNA of the CDR3: TGTGCCAGCAGCTTACCCGGTCTCTACGAGCAGTACTTC. Translating it yields CASSLPGLYEQYF.

The chain uses TRBV19 and TRBJ2-1; 9 positions agree with TRBD1. The V gene end was trimmed by 5 bases and the J gene end by 3 bases; junction bases not matched to a gene: 2. Germline lookup yields CDR1 LNHDA and CDR2 SQIVND (reference sequence). The CDR3 has 14 amino acids. CDR3 nucleotide sequence: TGTGCCAGTAGTTGGGACAGGGTCTACAATGAGCAGTTCTTC. This encodes CASSWDRVYNEQFF.

V and J are TRBV5-1 and TRBJ2-5; 12 bases line up with TRBD2. The J segment lost 4 bases and the V segment lost 2 bases, leaving 9 bases of the junction unmatched. The length of the CDR3 is 17 residues. Germline values: CDR1 SGHRS, CDR2 YFSETQ. The CDR3 sequence: CASSLRALAGGSETQYF. CDR3 DNA sequence: TGCGCCAGCAGCTTAAGGGCCCTAGCGGGAGGGTCAGAGACCCAGTACTTC.

The chain uses TRBV7-3 and TRBJ2-1; 8 bases align to TRBD2. Germline V gene data show CDR1 as SGHTA and CDR2 as FQGTGA. J was trimmed by 2 bases and V by 2 bases; bases with no gene match: 5. The CDR3 contains 16 residues. CDR3 residues: CASSLEGLGTYNEQFF. The CDR3 nucleotides are TGTGCCAGCAGCTTAGAGGGACTAGGGACCTACAATGAGCAGTTCTTC.

The chain recombines TRBV6-1 with TRBJ2-4; TRBD1 agrees at 8 bases. V lost 5 bases and J lost 6; bases outside the gene matches: 3. Per germline, CDR1 MNHNS and CDR2 SASEGT. CDR3 length: 13 amino acids. CDR3 in amino acids: CASSPTGVNIQYF. The CDR3 nucleotides read TGTGCCAGCAGTCCGACAGGGGTAAACATTCAGTACTTC.

The CDR3 region is CASSLDLAGGTDTQYF. The CDR3 DNA reads TGCGCCAGCAGCTTGGATTTGGCGGGGGGAACAGATACGCAGTATTTT. The chain joins TRBV5-1 to TRBJ2-3, with 8 bases that match TRBD2. J lost 3 bases, V lost 0 bases, and 6 bases had no gene match. Germline V gene data show CDR1 as SGHRS and CDR2 as YFSETQ. The CDR3 totals 16 residues.

The J gene is TRBJ2-7, the V gene TRBV7-9; 10 positions match TRBD2. Germline V gives CDR1 SEHNR, CDR2 FQNEAQ (reference sequence). V lost 7 bases and J lost 3; bases outside the gene matches: 12. There are 16 residues in the CDR3. This CDR3 is CASTDVVAGGGYEQYF. CDR3 coding DNA: TGTGCCAGCACGGACGTTGTAGCGGGAGGAGGCTACGAGCAGTACTTC.

The rearrangement joins TRBV7-7 to TRBJ2-3; 8 bases are shared with TRBD2. Germline loops: CDR1 SSHAT, CDR2 FNYEAQ (reference sequence). The CDR3 is made up of 14 amino acids. The trim removed 4 bases at V and 4 bases at J, leaving 4 bases unmatched. The CDR3 loop reads CASSSTSGPDTQYF. CDR3 nucleotides: TGTGCCAGCAGCTCAACTAGCGGCCCAGATACGCAGTATTTT.

The chain has TRBV6-6 and TRBJ1-4; a weak D match, TRBD1 (5 bases). Germline-derived CDR1 and CDR2 are MNHNY and SVGAGI (reference sequence). V lost 4 bases and J lost 4, with 10 bases in between. This CDR3 region has 14 residues. The CDR3 coding sequence is TGTGCCAGCAGTTTAGGGGTGGGTAATGAAAAACTGTTTTTT. Protein product: CASSLGVGNEKLFF.

V and J are TRBV19 and TRBJ2-7; TRBD2 aligns across 10 bases. Germline CDR1 and CDR2: LNHDA and SQIVND (reference sequence). V lost 7 bases and J lost 6; bases outside the gene matches: 6. The CDR3 has 13 amino acids. CDR3 residues: CASIAAGGGEQYF. The DNA for the CDR3 is TGTGCCAGTATCGCAGCGGGGGGGGGCGAGCAGTACTTC.

The rearrangement uses TRBV25-1 and TRBJ2-1, with 7 bases matching TRBD2. V trimming: 7 bases; J trimming: 9 bases; junction bases outside the gene matches: 12. Germline loops: CDR1 MGHDK, CDR2 SYGVNS. The CDR3 extends over 14 amino acids. CDR3 residues: CASNGAGDLTEQFF. The CDR3 DNA is TGTGCCAGCAATGGGGCGGGAGATTTGACTGAGCAGTTCTTC.

The V and J genes are TRBV18 and TRBJ2-7; 8 positions match TRBD1. The CDR3 length is 16 residues. Germline CDR1 and CDR2: KGHSH and LQKENI. Germline trimming cut 0 bases from V and 6 bases from J; bases unmatched to any gene: 10. The CDR3 DNA sequence: TGTGCCAGCTCACCACCAGGACAGGGAGGTGGCGGCGAGCAGTACTTC. As protein: CASSPPGQGGGGEQYF.

The chain links TRBV4-2 to TRBJ1-1, with 8 bases fitting TRBD1. Germline V gives CDR1 LGHNA, CDR2 YNFKEQ. After removal of 4 bases from V and 3 bases from J, the junction contained 4 bases not matched to a gene. CDR3 length equals 14 residues. The CDR3: CASSPRGLDTEAFF. The DNA of the CDR3 is TGTGCCAGCAGCCCCAGGGGGCTCGACACTGAAGCTTTCTTT.

The rearrangement uses TRBV7-2 and TRBJ2-7, with 7 bases lining up with TRBD2. The CDR3 loop spans 17 amino acids. Germline V lookup: CDR1 SGHTA, CDR2 FQGNSA. J lost 5 bases, V lost 1 base, and 14 bases had no gene match. The CDR3 loop reads CASSLDGRGGSKNEQYF. The CDR3 DNA follows: TGTGCCAGCAGCTTAGATGGAAGGGGCGGGAGCAAGAACGAGCAGTACTTC.

The chain couples TRBV7-8 to TRBJ1-3; no reliable D call. Trimming pared 5 bases from V and 4 bases from J, leaving 18 bases between. The CDR3 runs to 16 residues. Germline V CDR1 and CDR2: SGHVS, FQNEAQ. The CDR3 loop is CASSDSTIRFGNTIYF. CDR3 in DNA: TGTGCCAGCAGCGACTCCACCATTCGATTCGGAAACACCATATATTTT.

The rearrangement joins TRBV2 to TRBJ2-1; 9 bases are shared with TRBD1. This CDR3 spans 13 amino acids. V lost 7 bases, J lost 9 bases, and 7 bases stayed unmatched. CDR1 and CDR2 from the germline V gene are SNHLY and FYNNEI. CDR3 region: CASTWTGEGEQFF. CDR3 DNA: TGTGCCAGCACCTGGACAGGGGAGGGTGAGCAGTTCTTC.

The chain joins TRBV7-2 to TRBJ2-5, with 11 nucleotides matching TRBD1. Germline loops: CDR1 SGHTA, CDR2 FQGNSA. The ends lost 5 bases at V and 5 bases at J; junction bases unmatched: 4. The CDR3 is 14 residues long. The CDR3 loop is CASSPRDRGETQYF. CDR3 nucleotide sequence: TGTGCCAGCAGCCCCCGGGACAGGGGGGAGACCCAGTACTTC.

The chain carries TRBV7-9 and TRBJ2-3, with 8 bases identical to TRBD2. From germline, CDR1 is SEHNR and CDR2 FQNEAQ (reference sequence). V dropped 7 bases and J dropped 4; count of bases not matched to a gene: 10. The CDR3 is made up of 15 amino acids. CDR3 sequence reads: CASISGRAGADTQYF. The CDR3 bases are TGTGCCAGCATTTCCGGGAGGGCCGGTGCAGATACGCAGTATTTT.

The gene calls are TRBV28 and TRBJ2-6; weak D call: TRBD1 (6 bases). Between the trimmed V and J ends, which lost 10 bases and 0 bases, there was a span of 19 bases. This CDR3 is 17 amino acids long. Germline V gives CDR1 MDHEN, CDR2 SYDVKM. In DNA form, the CDR3 reads TGTGCCACAGGGGCGCGGGCAGTGTACTCTGGGGCCAACGTCCTGACTTTC. Protein product: CATGARAVYSGANVLTF. Together with reference TRBV28 and TRBJ2-6, the CDR3 gives the full variable domain: DVKVTQSSRYLVKRTGEKVFLECVQDMDHENMFWYRQDPGLGLRLIYFSYDVKMKEKGDIPEGYSVSREKKERFSLILESASTNQTSMYLCATGARAVYSGANVLTFGAGSRLTVL.

The V gene is TRBV7-9, the J gene TRBJ2-5; 9 bases agree with TRBD1. The junction had 9 bases not matched to a gene; V was cut back by 11 bases and J by 5 bases. This CDR3 spans 13 amino acids. Germline V gene data show CDR1 as SEHNR and CDR2 as FQNEAQ (reference sequence). CDR3 amino acids: CAGDRGVVETQYF. In DNA, the CDR3 is TGTGCCGGAGACAGGGGGGTAGTCGAGACCCAGTACTTC.

The rearrangement joins TRBV6-1 to TRBJ1-1; TRBD1 matches at 7 bases. V trimming: 6 bases; J trimming: 3 bases; junction bases outside the gene matches: 4. The CDR3 has 13 amino acids. Germline CDR1 reads MNHNS; CDR2 reads SASEGT. CDR3 sequence: CASRPQGYTEAFF. The CDR3 DNA follows: TGTGCCAGCAGACCACAGGGGTACACTGAAGCTTTCTTT.

V is TRBV9 and J is TRBJ2-7; weak D call: TRBD2 (5 bases). CDR3 size: 17 residues. Per the germline V gene, CDR1 is SGDLS and CDR2 is YYNGEE. The V and J ends lost 0 bases and 7 bases respectively, with 23 bases between them. CDR3 sequence (DNA): TGTGCCAGCAGCGTAGAAGATGGACTCCGGAGGTTCGGGGAGCAGTACTTC. Its protein is CASSVEDGLRRFGEQYF.